Each of the 27 T cell receptor beta chains below was sequenced from the same sample in a study of blood T cell repertoires in COVID-19. Sequencing used immunoSEQ multiplex PCR; TCRdb keeps in-frame clones, though not all of them. The sample comprises about 140,000 clones, 88% of which are singletons, and approximately 2.4% rests with the top ten. Sequencing was done on a sample of peripheral blood. The receptors here all came from a human donor with COVID-19, enrolled during active disease. The donor label of this sample is uncertain.

V and J are TRBV12-3 or TRBV12-4 and TRBJ1-3; TRBD1 agrees at 7 bases. This CDR3 region has 13 residues. The junction had 3 bases not matched to a gene; V was cut back by 7 bases and J by 3 bases. CDR3 amino acids: CASTDRVGNTIYF. DNA of the CDR3: TGTGCCAGCACCGACAGGGTTGGAAACACCATATATTTT.

The V and J genes are TRBV6-5 and TRBJ2-7, with D unclear. Germline V gives CDR1 MNHEY, CDR2 SVGAGI. The CDR3 has 11 amino acids. V was pared by 5 bases and J by 2 bases, with 4 bases between. CDR3 bases: TGTGCCAGCAGTCCCACCTACGAGCAGTACTTC. It encodes CASSPTYEQYF.

This chain uses TRBV6-5 with TRBJ1-2; D perhaps matches TRBD1 (6 bases). V shed 2 bases and J shed 3 bases, with 13 bases lying between them. Germline V lookup: CDR1 MNHEY, CDR2 SVGAGI. This CDR3 contains 15 residues. The CDR3 bases are TGTGCCAGCAGTTACGACCGACAGGTCCACTATGGCTACACCTTC. Protein: CASSYDRQVHYGYTF.

V gene TRBV6-5 combines with J gene TRBJ1-2; 8 nucleotides align to TRBD1. The germline V gene has CDR1 MNHEY and CDR2 SVGAGI. Trimming at V came to 8 bases and at J to 4 bases, leaving 9 bases not matched to a gene. The CDR3 sequence is 14 residues long. The CDR3 spells CASGPWDRSYGYTF. The CDR3, as DNA: TGTGCCAGCGGGCCTTGGGACAGGAGCTATGGCTACACCTTC.

This chain connects TRBV2 to TRBJ2-7, with 12 bases lining up with TRBD2. Unmatched junction bases numbered 6, after V lost 7 bases and J lost 5 bases. The CDR3 has 14 amino acids. Per germline, CDR1 SNHLY and CDR2 FYNNEI. The CDR3 spells CASNGLAGSHEQYF. The CDR3 region has the DNA TGTGCCAGCAACGGACTAGCGGGGTCCCACGAGCAGTACTTC.

This chain joins TRBV9 and TRBJ1-2; 7 nucleotides line up with TRBD1. V gave up 0 bases and J gave up 4 bases; unmatched junction bases: 6. Germline CDR1 and CDR2: SGDLS and YYNGEE. This CDR3 is built from 15 residues. In DNA form, the CDR3 reads TGTGCCAGCAGCGTAGAGGGGGCAGGGGCCTATGGCTACACCTTC. Translating gives CASSVEGAGAYGYTF.

The CDR3 here is CSVGQGGYNEQFF. The CDR3 DNA reads as TGCAGCGTTGGACAGGGCGGATACAATGAGCAGTTCTTC. The chain has TRBV29-1 and TRBJ2-1; the match to TRBD1 covers 7 bases. The CDR3 covers 13 residues. Germline CDR1 and CDR2: SQVTM and ANQGSEA. The junction had 4 bases not matched to a gene; V was cut back by 4 bases and J by 4 bases.

The V gene is TRBV7-3, the J gene TRBJ2-2, with 7 bases fitting TRBD2. Losses at the gene ends were 1 base for V and 3 bases for J; bases not matched to a gene: 11. The germline CDR1 and CDR2 sequences are SGHTA and FQGTGA. The CDR3 sequence is 18 residues long. CDR3 in DNA: TGTGCCAGCAGCTTAAAAGGGTTCGGCGGGGGTTACACCGGGGAGCTGTTTTTT. Translated: CASSLKGFGGGYTGELFF.

The rearrangement links TRBV5-1 to TRBJ2-3; 9 nucleotides agree with TRBD1. V trimming: 2 bases; J trimming: 6 bases; junction bases outside the gene matches: 13. The CDR3 contains 17 residues. Germline-derived CDR1 and CDR2 are SGHRS and YFSETQ. CDR3 nucleotides: TGCGCCAGCAGCTTAGCTGGGACAGGGTGGAAAGGTGATACGCAGTATTTT. It encodes CASSLAGTGWKGDTQYF.

This chain uses TRBV21-1 with TRBJ1-2; TRBD1 is the table's D call, not checked against the DNA. TRBV21-1 is given as a pseudogene. CDR3 length: 13 amino acids. The CDR3 nucleotides are TGTGCCAGCAGCCCAACAGGGAGTGGTGGCTACACCTTC. Protein: CASSPTGSGGYTF.

The sample holds a few counts of this clone. The gene calls are TRBV19 and TRBJ1-1; D is undetermined. The germline gives CDR1 LNHDA, CDR2 SQIVND (reference sequence). The CDR3 length is 12 residues. V shed 7 bases and J shed 1 base, with 7 bases lying between them. The CDR3 DNA follows: TGTGCCAGTAAGATCAGGAACACTGAAGCTTTCTTT. Translation gives CASKIRNTEAFF.

This chain joins TRBV3-1 (or the pseudogene TRBV3-2) and TRBJ1-4; D is uncertain. This CDR3 has 15 amino acids. Germline CDR1 is LGHDT and CDR2 is YNNKEL (reference sequence). Trimming removed 0 bases from V and 5 bases from J, with 10 bases in between. CDR3: CASSQDVTSNEKLFF. CDR3 in DNA: TGTGCCAGCAGCCAAGATGTGACAAGCAATGAAAAACTGTTTTTT.

The chain employs TRBV12-3 or TRBV12-4 and TRBJ1-1; D not certain. CDR3 length: 12 amino acids. The germline V and J ends were trimmed by 6 bases and 10 bases, with 15 bases remaining between them. The CDR3 nucleotides read TGTGCCAGCAGCCCTTCGGGGTCTCTAGCTTTCTTT. Its protein is CASSPSGSLAFF.

The DNA of the CDR3 is TGTGCCAGTAGCCGCCGTGACAGCACAATTACGAAGCAGTACTTC. The encoded protein is CASSRRDSTITKQYF. The chain recombines TRBV19 with TRBJ2-7; D is possibly TRBD1 (5 bases). Germline V lookup: CDR1 LNHDA, CDR2 SQIVND (reference sequence). This CDR3 has 15 residues. V was trimmed by 6 bases and J by 8 bases, leaving 23 bases between them.

This clone was observed once. The J gene is TRBJ2-5, the V gene TRBV5-1; D is unresolved. The CDR3 loop spans 13 amino acids. CDR1 SGHRS and CDR2 YFSETQ come from the germline V gene. V lost 0 bases to trimming and J lost 5 bases, with 8 bases between them. The CDR3 reads CASSLDSLETQYF. CDR3 nucleotides: TGCGCCAGCAGCTTGGACAGCCTTGAGACCCAGTACTTC.

The chain couples TRBV5-5 to TRBJ1-2; D call uncertain. Germline CDR1 SGHKS, CDR2 YYEKEE (reference sequence). Trimming pared 0 bases from V and 6 bases from J, leaving 12 bases between. The CDR3 has 14 amino acids. The CDR3, as DNA: TGTGCCAGCAGCTTGGAGGCGGGCGGTCATGGCTACACCTTC. Protein: CASSLEAGGHGYTF.

The chain uses TRBV6-2 or TRBV6-3 and TRBJ2-3; TRBD1 is a possible D gene (8 bases). Germline values: CDR1 MNHEY, CDR2 SVGEGT. The CDR3 is made up of 14 amino acids. V was shortened by 5 bases and J by 4 bases, with 13 bases between the two germline ends. CDR3 nucleotides: TGTGCCAGCAGTCTCACAGGGGGGGCAGATACGCAGTATTTT. Translating it yields CASSLTGGADTQYF.

Only a few counts were recorded for this clone. The chain carries TRBV6-5 and TRBJ2-5, with D perhaps matching TRBD2 (6 bases). This CDR3 contains 15 residues. Germline values: CDR1 MNHEY, CDR2 SVGAGI. The V end lost 7 bases, the J end lost 5 bases, and 20 bases lay between the germline ends. CDR3 residues: CASTQAGTAGETQYF. The CDR3 nucleotides read TGTGCCAGCACCCAGGCCGGGACGGCGGGGGAGACCCAGTACTTC.

The chain employs TRBV5-6 and TRBJ2-7; weak D call: TRBD2 (5 bases). The ends were cut back, 4 bases at V and 3 bases at J, with 14 bases in the middle. The CDR3 extends over 14 amino acids. Germline loops: CDR1 SGHDT, CDR2 YYEEEE. The CDR3 region is CASSRMFGNYEQYF. The CDR3 region has the DNA TGTGCCAGCAGCCGGATGTTCGGGAACTACGAGCAGTACTTC.

The chain recombines TRBV6-5 with TRBJ2-2; 7 nucleotides agree with TRBD1. Germline V gene lookup returns CDR1 MNHEY and CDR2 SVGAGI. With V trimmed by 7 bases and J by 0 bases, 2 bases remained unmatched. CDR3 length: 14 amino acids. The CDR3 spells CASTQGANTGELFF. The CDR3 nucleotides are TGTGCCAGCACGCAGGGGGCGAACACCGGGGAGCTGTTTTTT.

The chain combines TRBV3-1 (or the pseudogene TRBV3-2) with TRBJ2-7; D is unresolved. The germline V gene encodes CDR1 LGHDT and CDR2 YNNKEL (reference sequence). V was trimmed by 0 bases and J by 6 bases, leaving 12 bases between them. This CDR3 is 14 amino acids long. The CDR3, as DNA: TGTGCCAGCAGCCAAGATACGACGACTCGCGAGCAGTACTTC. As protein: CASSQDTTTREQYF.

V is TRBV5-1 and J is TRBJ1-4; 8 positions agree with TRBD1. The germline V gene has CDR1 SGHRS and CDR2 YFSETQ. This CDR3 comprises 13 residues. The ends lost 2 bases at V and 8 bases at J; junction bases unmatched: 2. The CDR3 here is CASSLAGGEKLFF. As DNA, the CDR3 is TGCGCCAGCAGCTTAGCAGGGGGCGAAAAACTGTTTTTT.

The rearrangement joins TRBV6-5 to TRBJ1-2; no clear D gene. The V gene lost 2 bases and the J gene lost 4 bases, with 11 bases spanning the gap. The CDR3 runs 14 residues. Per germline, CDR1 MNHEY and CDR2 SVGAGI. Here the CDR3 DNA reads TGTGCCAGCAGTTACGCGAATCGATTCTATGGCTACACCTTC. This codes for CASSYANRFYGYTF.

This chain links TRBV5-4 with TRBJ1-1; 8 bases line up with TRBD1. Germline V lookup: CDR1 SGHNT, CDR2 YYREEE (reference sequence). With 5 bases clipped from V and 2 bases from J, the junction kept 11 bases outside the gene matches. The CDR3 length is 16 residues. The DNA for the CDR3 is TGTGCCAGCAGTTCCCCCAGGGGGCTGAGAAACACTGAAGCTTTCTTT. Its translation is CASSSPRGLRNTEAFF.

This chain's CDR3 is CAWRRTGQAPMGSFF. The CDR3 nucleotides are TGTGCCTGGAGGCGAACGGGACAGGCGCCAATGGGATCTTTCTTT. The V and J genes are TRBV30 and TRBJ1-1; 8 nucleotides align to TRBD1. V was clipped by 3 bases and J by 12 bases; unmatched bases: 18. Germline values: CDR1 GTSNPN, CDR2 SVGIG (reference sequence). This CDR3 has 15 residues.

The genes are TRBV3-1 (or the pseudogene TRBV3-2) and TRBJ2-7; the D gene is possibly TRBD2 (6 bases). The CDR3 runs 12 residues. Trimming pared 6 bases from V and 4 bases from J, leaving 10 bases between. CDR1 is LGHDT and CDR2 is YNNKEL in the germline V gene (reference sequence). DNA for the CDR3: TGTGCCAGCAGGTCGGAGGGTTACGAGCAGTACTTC. Translating gives CASRSEGYEQYF.

The chain combines TRBV9 with TRBJ1-6; 10 nucleotides line up with TRBD1. The CDR3 is 14 amino acids. Trimming removed 3 bases from V and 7 bases from J; junction bases left unmatched: 1. The germline V gene encodes CDR1 SGDLS and CDR2 YYNGEE. The CDR3, as DNA: TGTGCCAGCAGCGCGGACAGGGGGAATTCACCCCTCCACTTT. Translated, it gives CASSADRGNSPLHF.